Listed below are T cell receptor beta chains from one sample, sequenced in a study of beta chain features in type 1 diabetes. The data were produced by immunoSEQ multiplex PCR, yet TCRdb's version contains in-frame clones alone and is incomplete. Altogether some 44,000 clones are present, about 51% being singletons, with the ten largest covering over 2%. Material: Tregs from blood. The origin of the receptors is a woman under 30 in good health. CDR3s include the opening cysteine and the closing phenylalanine or tryptophan.

cdr3_length: 15
v_call: TRBV28
cdr3_aa: CASSSTRGLGYGYTF

cdr3_length: 11
v_call: TRBV20-1
cdr3_aa: CSVKGSYEQYF

cdr3_length: 16
v_call: TRBV6-5
cdr3_aa: CASSYSSGTSYNEQFF

cdr3_length: 15
v_call: TRBV5-4
cdr3_aa: CASSLRLAGDREQFF

cdr3_length: 18
v_call: TRBV5-1
cdr3_aa: CASSLPLAGGPGSYEQYF

cdr3_length: 16
v_call: TRBV12-5
cdr3_aa: CASGLSTGFYTGELFF

cdr3_length: 15
v_call: TRBV28
cdr3_aa: CASSALVGREAGYTF

cdr3_length: 13
v_call: TRBV28
cdr3_aa: CASFGGGRYEQYF

cdr3_length: 16
v_call: TRBV5-1
cdr3_aa: CASSLPRDSSYNEQFF

cdr3_length: 15
v_call: TRBV28
cdr3_aa: CASSLGRGEHQPQHF

cdr3_length: 16
v_call: TRBV7-9
cdr3_aa: CASSQRAWTGKETQYF

cdr3_length: 14
v_call: TRBV28
cdr3_aa: CASSLSVAQETQYF

cdr3_length: 16
v_call: TRBV30
cdr3_aa: CAWSVPGLDFYNEQFF

cdr3_length: 15
v_call: TRBV15
cdr3_aa: CATSRDFNGRNEQFF

cdr3_length: 16
v_call: TRBV19
cdr3_aa: CASSTGAGATTGELFF

cdr3_length: 15
v_call: TRBV2
cdr3_aa: CASSGKGITYNEQFF

cdr3_length: 13
v_call: TRBV6-1
cdr3_aa: CASSSGLNYGYTF

cdr3_length: 15
v_call: TRBV7-9
cdr3_aa: CASSPKGGLGEKLFF

cdr3_length: 15
v_call: TRBV4-3
cdr3_aa: CASSQDTGRTYGYTF

cdr3_length: 13
v_call: TRBV7-2
cdr3_aa: CASSYSMRDIQYF

cdr3_length: 18
v_call: TRBV10-1
cdr3_aa: CASSESLGAGGFSYEQYF

cdr3_length: 15
v_call: TRBV6-1
cdr3_aa: CASRGHSGTRRIQYF

cdr3_length: 14
v_call: TRBV7-2
cdr3_aa: CASSQQVAKNIQYF

cdr3_length: 14
v_call: TRBV29-1
cdr3_aa: CSAKPGLAGGELFF

cdr3_length: 15
v_call: TRBV5-6
cdr3_aa: CASSLKRGMVWTLHF

cdr3_length: 14
v_call: TRBV7-8
cdr3_aa: CASSLVTGGEKLFF

cdr3_length: 16
v_call: TRBV7-2
cdr3_aa: CASSSRRGQGINEQFF

cdr3_length: 15
v_call: TRBV7-2
cdr3_aa: CASSPLEGGVEKLFF

cdr3_length: 14
v_call: TRBV28
cdr3_aa: CASHTGGAGNEQFF

cdr3_length: 15
v_call: TRBV29-1
cdr3_aa: CSVGAPSGSTDTQYF